The T cell receptor (beta chain) under discussion was sequenced for a study of siplizumab effects on memory and regulatory T cells. Findings and caveats of the study: The study did not confirm that proliferating Tregs from siplizumab cultures were suppressive.

The data were produced by immunoSEQ multiplex PCR, yet TCRdb's version contains in-frame clones alone and is incomplete. The sample lists around 99,000 clones; around 92% were seen once. In this sample, this clone turned up a few times. Its antigen is currently unknown. This receptor was obtained from a human donor in good health. Sample: Tregs sorted from blood.

CDR3 in DNA: TGTGCCGTCAGGGCAGGGTCTGCAGATACGCAGTATTTT. It codes for CAVRAGSADTQYF. The chain links TRBV6-1 to TRBJ2-3, with a possible D match to TRBD1 (5 bases). From germline, CDR1 is MNHNS and CDR2 SASEGT. The CDR3 is 13 residues long. Trimming stripped 11 bases from V and 4 bases from J, with 16 bases between.